Listed here is a single T cell receptor beta chain. Germline CDR1 and CDR2: SGHTA and FQGTGA. There are 12 residues in the CDR3. These data are taken from a study of T cells expressing NK-cell markers. Whole-study context: Repertoires of TCR beta were obtained from T cells sorted as CD3+CD56+NKG2C+, CD3+CD56+NKG2C- and CD3+CD56-NKG2C+.

A 5'RACE template switching approach incorporating UMIs was used to make TCR beta cDNA. TCRdb reanalyzed the 5' RACE reads, giving one entry per CDR3 protein sequence and no DNA. The sample's table shows about 160,000 distinct CDR3 sequences. The sample comprised blood T cells: a sorted CD56 or NKG2C T cell subset, CD4+ or CD8+ T cells, or bulk PBMC T cells (not recorded which). The receptor's source is a man aged 18 to 69 in good health. The rearrangement uses TRBV7-3 and TRBJ1-5; TCRdb's D gene call, TRBD1, goes unchecked for lack of DNA. CDR3 in amino acids: CASRRGNQPQHF.